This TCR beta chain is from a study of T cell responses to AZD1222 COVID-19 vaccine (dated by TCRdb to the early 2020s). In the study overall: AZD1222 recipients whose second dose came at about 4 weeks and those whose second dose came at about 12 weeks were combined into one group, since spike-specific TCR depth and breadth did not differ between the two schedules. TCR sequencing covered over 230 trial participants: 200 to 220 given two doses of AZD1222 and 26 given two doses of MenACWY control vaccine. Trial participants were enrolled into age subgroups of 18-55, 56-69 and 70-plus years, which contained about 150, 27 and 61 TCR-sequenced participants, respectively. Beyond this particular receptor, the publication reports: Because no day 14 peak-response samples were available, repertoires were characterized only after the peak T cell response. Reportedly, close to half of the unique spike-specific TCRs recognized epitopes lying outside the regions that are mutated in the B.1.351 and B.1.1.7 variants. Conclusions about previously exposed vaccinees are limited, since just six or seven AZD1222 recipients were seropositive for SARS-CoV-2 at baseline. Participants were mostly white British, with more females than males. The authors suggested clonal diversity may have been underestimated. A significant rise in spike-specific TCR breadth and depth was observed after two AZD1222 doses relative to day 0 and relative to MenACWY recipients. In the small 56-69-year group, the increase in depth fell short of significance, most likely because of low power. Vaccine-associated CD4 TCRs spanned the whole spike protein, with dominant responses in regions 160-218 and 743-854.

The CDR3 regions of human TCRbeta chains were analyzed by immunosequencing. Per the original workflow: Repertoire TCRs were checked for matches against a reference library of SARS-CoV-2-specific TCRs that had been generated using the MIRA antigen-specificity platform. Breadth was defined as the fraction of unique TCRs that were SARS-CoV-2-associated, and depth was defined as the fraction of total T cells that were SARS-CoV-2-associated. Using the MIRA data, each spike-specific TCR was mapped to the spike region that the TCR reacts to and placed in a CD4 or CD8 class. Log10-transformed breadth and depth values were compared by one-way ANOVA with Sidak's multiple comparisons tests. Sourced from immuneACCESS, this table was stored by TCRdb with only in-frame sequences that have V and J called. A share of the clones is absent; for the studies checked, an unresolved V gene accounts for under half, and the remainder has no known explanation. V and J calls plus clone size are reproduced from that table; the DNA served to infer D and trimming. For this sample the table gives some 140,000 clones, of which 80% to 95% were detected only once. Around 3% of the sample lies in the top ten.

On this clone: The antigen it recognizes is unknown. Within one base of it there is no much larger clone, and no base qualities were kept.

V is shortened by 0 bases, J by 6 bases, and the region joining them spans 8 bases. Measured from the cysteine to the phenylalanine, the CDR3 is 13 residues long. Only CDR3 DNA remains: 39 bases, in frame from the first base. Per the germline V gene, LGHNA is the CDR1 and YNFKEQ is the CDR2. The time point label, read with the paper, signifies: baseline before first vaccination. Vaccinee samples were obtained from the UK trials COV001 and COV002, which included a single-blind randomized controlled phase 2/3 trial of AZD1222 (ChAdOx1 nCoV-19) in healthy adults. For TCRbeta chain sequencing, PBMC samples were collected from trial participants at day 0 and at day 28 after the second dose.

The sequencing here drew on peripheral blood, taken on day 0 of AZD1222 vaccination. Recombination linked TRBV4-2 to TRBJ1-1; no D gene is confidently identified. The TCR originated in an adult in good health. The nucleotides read TGTGCCAGCAGCCAAGAGGACCAGGCTGAAGCTTTCTTT. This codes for CASSQEDQAEAFF.